These 19 T cell receptor beta chains came from one sample sequenced in a study of blood T cell repertoires in COVID-19. Data came from immunoSEQ multiplex PCR; TCRdb stores just in-frame clones and leaves some out. This table has about 90,000 clones, 89% appearing once. The sequenced material came from peripheral blood. Receptor source: a woman between 65 and 79 years old with acute or convalescent COVID-19.

CDR3 nucleotide sequence: TGTGCCAGCACGTTCGGGAGCGGCACCGGGGAGCTGTTTTTT. Translating it yields CASTFGSGTGELFF. This sequence joins TRBV6-5 and TRBJ2-2; weak D call: TRBD2 (6 bases). The CDR3 sequence is 14 residues long. From germline, CDR1 is MNHEY and CDR2 SVGAGI. V lost 7 bases and J 4 bases, leaving 13 bases between the germline ends.

This chain connects TRBV28 to TRBJ1-2, with D perhaps matching TRBD1 (6 bases). From germline, CDR1 is MDHEN and CDR2 SYDVKM. The CDR3 covers 15 residues. V was pared by 6 bases and J by 2 bases, with 16 bases between. Written as DNA, the CDR3 is TGTGCCAGCAGGGCGCTGGACAGACCAAACTATGGCTACACCTTC. Translating gives CASRALDRPNYGYTF.

This clone has just one count. The rearrangement links TRBV7-9 to TRBJ2-1; D is perhaps TRBD1 (6 bases). Trimming pared 3 bases from V and 2 bases from J, leaving 8 bases between. The germline V gene has CDR1 SEHNR and CDR2 FQNEAQ (reference sequence). There are 14 residues in the CDR3. The chain's CDR3 is CASSFEGAYNEQFF. DNA of the CDR3: TGTGCCAGCAGCTTCGAGGGGGCCTACAATGAGCAGTTCTTC.

The chain uses TRBV24-1 and TRBJ2-5; TRBD1 matches 12 bases. The V gene's germline CDR1 is KGHDR and CDR2 SFDVKD. The CDR3 extends over 16 amino acids. J was trimmed by 6 bases and V by 4 bases; bases with no gene match: 8. DNA of the CDR3: TGTGCCACCAGTGAGGCCGGGACAGGGGGCGAAAAGACCCAGTACTTC. It encodes CATSEAGTGGEKTQYF.

The chain is built from TRBV11-2 and TRBJ1-2, with 10 bases matching TRBD1. CDR1 and CDR2 (germline): SGHAT, FQNNGV. V was clipped by 0 bases and J by 0 bases; unmatched bases: 10. CDR3 length: 19 residues. The CDR3 loop is CASSLDYTGQGLANYGYTF. Here the CDR3 DNA reads TGTGCCAGCAGCTTAGATTATACGGGACAGGGGTTAGCTAACTATGGCTACACCTTC.

The CDR3 region is CASSFSPSDRGYEQYV. CDR3 DNA: TGTGCCAGCAGTTTTTCGCCCTCGGACAGGGGATACGAGCAGTACGTC. The chain recombines TRBV6-6 with TRBJ2-7; the match to TRBD1 covers 9 bases. Germline assignment: CDR1 MNHNY and CDR2 SVGAGI (reference sequence). The CDR3 spans 16 residues. Losses at the gene ends were 4 bases for V and 4 bases for J; bases not matched to a gene: 11.

The rearrangement uses TRBV28 and TRBJ1-1, with TRBD1 matching 11 bases. Unmatched junction bases numbered 10, after V lost 8 bases and J lost 5 bases. The length of the CDR3 is 15 residues. From germline, CDR1 is MDHEN and CDR2 SYDVKM. The CDR3 loop reads CASPPRTGGWTEAFF. DNA for the CDR3: TGTGCCAGCCCTCCACGGACAGGGGGCTGGACTGAAGCTTTCTTT.

The rearrangement uses TRBV18 and TRBJ2-2; 7 nucleotides align to TRBD1. With 1 base clipped from V and 5 bases from J, the junction kept 7 bases outside the gene matches. Looked up from germline, CDR1 is KGHSH and CDR2 is LQKENI. The CDR3 is 16 residues long. The CDR3 region has the DNA TGTGCCAGCTCACCACAATCGACAGGGATGACCGGGGAGCTGTTTTTT. Translation gives CASSPQSTGMTGELFF.

CDR3 region: CASSVGPKYEQYF. Written as DNA, the CDR3 is TGTGCCAGCAGTGTGGGGCCGAAATACGAGCAGTACTTC. The chain joins TRBV28 to TRBJ2-7; tentative D call: TRBD1 (5 bases). The CDR3 runs 13 residues. Germline-derived CDR1 and CDR2 are MDHEN and SYDVKM. The V end lost 5 bases, the J end lost 4 bases, and 12 bases lay between the germline ends. The entire variable domain, with the rest obtained from reference TRBV28 and TRBJ2-7, is as follows: DVKVTQSSRYLVKRTGEKVFLECVQDMDHENMFWYRQDPGLGLRLIYFSYDVKMKEKGDIPEGYSVSREKKERFSLILESASTNQTSMYLCASSVGPKYEQYFGPGTRLTVT.

The rearrangement uses TRBV3-1 (or the pseudogene TRBV3-2) and TRBJ2-2, with D tentatively TRBD2 (5 bases). V was clipped by 0 bases and J by 4 bases, with 15 bases between them. The germline gives CDR1 LGHDT, CDR2 YNNKEL (reference sequence). The CDR3 is 17 amino acids. The CDR3: CASSQDRGLIGTGELFF. The DNA of the CDR3 is TGTGCCAGCAGCCAAGATCGAGGGTTGATAGGCACCGGGGAGCTGTTTTTT.

The chain is built from TRBV3-1 (or the pseudogene TRBV3-2) and TRBJ1-2, with 9 bases that match TRBD1. V lost 3 bases, J lost 6 bases, and 2 bases stayed unmatched. This CDR3 spans 13 amino acids. Germline loops: CDR1 LGHDT, CDR2 YNNKEL (reference sequence). The CDR3, as DNA: TGTGCCAGCAGCCAGGACAGGGGTCATGGCTACACCTTC. Protein product: CASSQDRGHGYTF.

A single count supports this clone. The rearrangement joins TRBV18 to TRBJ2-7; weak D call: TRBD1 (6 bases). Germline CDR1 and CDR2: KGHSH and LQKENI. V lost 0 bases, J lost 3 bases, and 18 bases lay in between. The CDR3 totals 17 residues. The CDR3 loop reads CASSPPQGSGAHYEQYF. The CDR3 DNA is TGTGCCAGCTCACCACCCCAGGGGAGCGGAGCCCACTACGAGCAGTACTTC.

This rearrangement joins TRBV6-5 to TRBJ1-5; D gene uncertain. Trimming shortened V by 6 bases and J by 0 bases, and 12 bases separated the two germline ends. CDR1 and CDR2 (germline): MNHEY, SVGAGI. This CDR3 comprises 15 residues. This CDR3 reads CASSRTDYSNQPQHF. DNA for the CDR3: TGTGCCAGCAGCCGGACGGACTATAGCAATCAGCCCCAGCATTTT.

The gene calls are TRBV28 and TRBJ2-7, with D perhaps TRBD1 (6 bases). CDR3 length: 14 residues. The germline gives CDR1 MDHEN, CDR2 SYDVKM. Trimming stripped 6 bases from V and 2 bases from J, with 14 bases between. The CDR3 nucleotides are TGTGCCAGCAGGTCCGGGACAAAGACCTACGAGCAGTACTTC. Encoded protein: CASRSGTKTYEQYF.

The chain joins TRBV10-1 to TRBJ2-7; TRBD2 matches at 9 bases. Germline V lookup: CDR1 WNHNN, CDR2 SYGVQD (reference sequence). J lost 6 bases, V lost 4 bases, and 10 bases had no gene match. The CDR3 covers 15 residues. This CDR3 reads CASSGGTSTPFEQYF. The CDR3 coding sequence is TGCGCCAGCAGTGGGGGGACTAGCACCCCCTTCGAGCAGTACTTC.

The chain employs TRBV28 and TRBJ1-2, with TRBD1 matching over 7 bases. After removal of 5 bases from V and 4 bases from J, the junction contained 10 bases not matched to a gene. Germline V gene data show CDR1 as MDHEN and CDR2 as SYDVKM. The CDR3 has 15 amino acids. Written as DNA, the CDR3 is TGTGCCAGCAGTCGAACAGGGGCACCTTCCTATGGCTACACCTTC. Protein product: CASSRTGAPSYGYTF.

The chain employs TRBV18 and TRBJ1-6, with D maybe TRBD1 (5 bases). The germline V gene encodes CDR1 KGHSH and CDR2 LQKENI. The CDR3 is 13 residues long. V dropped 3 bases and J dropped 7 bases, with 7 bases sitting between them. This CDR3 is CASSPDRNSPLHF. In nucleotides, the CDR3 is TGTGCCAGCTCACCCGACAGAAATTCACCCCTCCACTTT.

This clone was seen once. The chain uses TRBV28 and TRBJ2-1, with D unresolved. The V gene's germline CDR1 is MDHEN and CDR2 SYDVKM. Trimming cost V 2 bases and J 4 bases, with 12 bases left between them. This CDR3 spans 15 amino acids. As DNA, the CDR3 is TGTGCCAGCAGTTTAGGGCAGAACGAATACAATGAGCAGTTCTTC. Translation gives CASSLGQNEYNEQFF.

The rearrangement uses TRBV11-1 and TRBJ1-1; 7 bases match TRBD1. The germline gives CDR1 SGHAT, CDR2 FQDESV (reference sequence). The CDR3 consists of 13 residues. V was clipped by 6 bases and J by 1 base; unmatched bases: 2. In DNA, the CDR3 is TGTGCCAGCAGACAGGGGCAGAACACTGAAGCTTTCTTT. It yields the protein CASRQGQNTEAFF.